This T cell receptor (beta chain) was recovered during a study of T cells after posttransplantation cyclophosphamide. Treatment was busulfan-fludarabine conditioning, a marrow graft, and cyclophosphamide on days +3 and +4. Sequencing used immunoSEQ multiplex PCR; TCRdb keeps in-frame clones, though not all of them. This sample has tens of thousands of clones, with about nine tenths found just once. Whole-study results and caveats: TRB clonality was highly associated with recipient CMV seropositivity and reactivation.

Worth noting for this clone: The antigen is unknown.

The CDR3 spans 16 residues. The germline V and J ends were trimmed by 0 bases and 2 bases, with 14 bases remaining between them. The source was PBMCs, collected roughly 59 days after allogeneic stem cell transplant with posttransplant cyclophosphamide. V is TRBV5-3 and J is TRBJ1-2; D unresolved. TRBV5-3 is given ORF status, its function remaining uncertain. This clonotype was obtained from a male patient between 60 and 69 years old who received an allogeneic stem cell transplant from a related donor and was CMV-positive. Certain T cells may be donor cells from the graft. In DNA form, the CDR3 reads TGTGCCAGAAGCTTGGTTCCAGCGAGTTGGAACTATGGCTACACCTTC. As protein: CARSLVPASWNYGYTF.